The 13 T cell receptor beta chains given below trace back to one sample, sequenced in a study of blood T cell repertoires in COVID-19. Only in-frame clones appear in the TCRdb table, and some are missing; sequencing was by immunoSEQ multiplex PCR. The table lists 200,000 to 250,000 clones, approximately 88% of them singletons. The material sequenced was PBMCs or T cells enriched from blood (not recorded which). The receptors were gathered from a woman under 40 who had been exposed to COVID-19.

V and J are TRBV10-3 and TRBJ1-2, with 9 bases aligning to TRBD1. J lost 8 bases, V lost 7 bases, and 8 bases had no gene match. Germline assignment: CDR1 ENHRY and CDR2 SYGVKD. The CDR3 has 13 amino acids. The CDR3: CAITMTGGRGYTF. The CDR3 DNA follows: TGTGCCATCACCATGACAGGGGGAAGGGGCTACACCTTC.

This clone occurred many times. This rearrangement joins TRBV2 to TRBJ2-7; TRBD2 is a possible D gene (6 bases). There are 14 residues in the CDR3. Trimming took off 4 bases at V and 2 bases at J, with 12 bases between the two ends. Germline CDR1 reads SNHLY; CDR2 reads FYNNEI. The CDR3 nucleotides are TGTGCCAGCAGTGTGCGGGGACTGCCCTACGAGCAGTACTTC. Its protein is CASSVRGLPYEQYF.

The chain combines TRBV11-2 with TRBJ2-5, with 14 nucleotides matching TRBD2. Germline trimming cut 5 bases from V and 4 bases from J; bases unmatched to any gene: 6. Germline V gene sequence: CDR1 SGHAT, CDR2 FQNNGV. The CDR3 is 16 residues long. DNA of the CDR3: TGTGCCAGCAGCCCCATGGGACTAGCGGGAGTAGAGACCCAGTACTTC. Translating gives CASSPMGLAGVETQYF. Variable domain in full (rest from reference TRBV11-2 and TRBJ2-5): EAGVAQSPRYKIIEKRQSVAFWCNPISGHATLYWYQQILGQGPKLLIQFQNNGVVDDSQLPKDRFSAERLKGVDSTLKIQPAKLEDSAVYLCASSPMGLAGVETQYFGPGTRLLVL.

This chain joins TRBV20-1 and TRBJ2-3, with unresolved D. The CDR3 contains 11 residues. With 4 bases removed from V and 5 bases from J, the gap between germline ends came to 7 bases. Germline-derived CDR1 and CDR2 are DFQATT and SNEGSKA (reference sequence). CDR3 sequence (DNA): TGCAGTGCTATGTTCCAAGATACGCAGTATTTT. It translates to CSAMFQDTQYF.

V is TRBV27 and J is TRBJ1-1; tentatively, D is TRBD1 (5 bases). CDR3 size: 12 residues. Germline V gene lookup returns CDR1 MNHEY and CDR2 SMNVEV (reference sequence). V was trimmed by 6 bases and J by 7 bases, leaving 12 bases between them. The CDR3 region has the DNA TGTGCCAGCAGGAACCAGGGAGGTGAAGCTTTCTTT. Protein: CASRNQGGEAFF.

The chain has TRBV9 and TRBJ1-4; 8 bases fit TRBD1. The germline V gene encodes CDR1 SGDLS and CDR2 YYNGEE. J was trimmed by 7 bases and V by 3 bases; bases with no gene match: 2. The length of the CDR3 is 13 residues. Written as DNA, the CDR3 is TGTGCCAGCAGCGGGACAGGGAGTGAAAAACTGTTTTTT. Protein product: CASSGTGSEKLFF.

This sequence joins TRBV27 and TRBJ2-7; 7 nucleotides align to TRBD1. This CDR3 has 14 amino acids. Germline lookup yields CDR1 MNHEY and CDR2 SMNVEV (reference sequence). The V and J ends lost 3 bases and 2 bases, in that order; junction bases with no gene match: 4. CDR3 loop: CASSFRGRPYEQYF. The DNA of the CDR3 is TGTGCCAGCAGTTTTAGGGGGCGCCCCTACGAGCAGTACTTC.

This chain links TRBV6-5 with TRBJ2-1; the D gene is possibly TRBD2 (6 bases). Germline CDR1 reads MNHEY; CDR2 reads SVGAGI. The ends were cut back, 3 bases at V and 3 bases at J, with 12 bases in the middle. This CDR3 comprises 15 residues. The CDR3: CASSYGASDYNEQFF. The CDR3 nucleotides are TGTGCCAGCAGTTATGGGGCTAGCGACTACAATGAGCAGTTCTTC.

Turning to this clone: The same CDR3 arises from other DNA sequences in this sample as well. The V gene is TRBV19, the J gene TRBJ2-7; the match to TRBD1 covers 8 bases. The CDR3 consists of 14 residues. Trimming removed 3 bases from V and 0 bases from J; junction bases left unmatched: 1. Germline CDR1 and CDR2: LNHDA and SQIVND (reference sequence). The CDR3 nucleotides are TGTGCCAGTAGTATCACAGGGGGCTCCTACGAGCAGTACTTC. Translation: CASSITGGSYEQYF.

The gene calls are TRBV24-1 and TRBJ1-5, with 9 positions matching TRBD1. CDR3 length: 19 amino acids. The trim removed 4 bases at V and 2 bases at J, leaving 14 bases unmatched. Germline V gene lookup returns CDR1 KGHDR and CDR2 SFDVKD. In DNA form, the CDR3 reads TGTGCCACCAGTGACCCCCGGGACAGGGTGACCGACGGCAATCAGCCCCAGCATTTT. This translates into CATSDPRDRVTDGNQPQHF.

The chain joins TRBV4-2 to TRBJ2-1, with D perhaps TRBD1 (5 bases). The V end lost 0 bases, the J end lost 7 bases, and 10 bases lay between the germline ends. Germline assignment: CDR1 LGHNA and CDR2 YNFKEQ. This CDR3 contains 14 residues. As DNA, the CDR3 is TGTGCCAGCAGCCAAGACAGGGTGGGGAATGAGCAGTTCTTC. Its translation is CASSQDRVGNEQFF.

The CDR3 here is CASSLVPDRGFEAFF. CDR3 bases: TGCGCCAGCAGCTTGGTTCCGGACAGGGGGTTTGAAGCTTTCTTT. The J gene is TRBJ1-1, the V gene TRBV5-1, with 10 bases matching TRBD1. This CDR3 comprises 15 residues. The junction had 6 bases not matched to a gene; V was cut back by 0 bases and J by 7 bases. Germline-derived CDR1 and CDR2 are SGHRS and YFSETQ.

The chain employs TRBV7-6 and TRBJ2-6; possibly TRBD1 for D (6 bases). Germline V gives CDR1 SGHVS, CDR2 FNYEAQ. This CDR3 is built from 16 residues. The V end lost 5 bases, the J end lost 4 bases, and 15 bases lay between the germline ends. The CDR3 region has the DNA TGTGCCAGCAGCCGTCAGGGGTTTCAAGGGGCCAACGTCCTGACTTTC. This translates into CASSRQGFQGANVLTF. Based on the CDR3 plus reference TRBV7-6 and TRBJ2-6, the full variable domain is GAGVSQSPRYKVTKRGQDVALRCDPISGHVSLYWYRQALGQGPEFLTYFNYEAQQDKSGLPNDRFSAERPEGSISTLTIQRTEQRDSAMYRCASSRQGFQGANVLTFGAGSRLTVL.